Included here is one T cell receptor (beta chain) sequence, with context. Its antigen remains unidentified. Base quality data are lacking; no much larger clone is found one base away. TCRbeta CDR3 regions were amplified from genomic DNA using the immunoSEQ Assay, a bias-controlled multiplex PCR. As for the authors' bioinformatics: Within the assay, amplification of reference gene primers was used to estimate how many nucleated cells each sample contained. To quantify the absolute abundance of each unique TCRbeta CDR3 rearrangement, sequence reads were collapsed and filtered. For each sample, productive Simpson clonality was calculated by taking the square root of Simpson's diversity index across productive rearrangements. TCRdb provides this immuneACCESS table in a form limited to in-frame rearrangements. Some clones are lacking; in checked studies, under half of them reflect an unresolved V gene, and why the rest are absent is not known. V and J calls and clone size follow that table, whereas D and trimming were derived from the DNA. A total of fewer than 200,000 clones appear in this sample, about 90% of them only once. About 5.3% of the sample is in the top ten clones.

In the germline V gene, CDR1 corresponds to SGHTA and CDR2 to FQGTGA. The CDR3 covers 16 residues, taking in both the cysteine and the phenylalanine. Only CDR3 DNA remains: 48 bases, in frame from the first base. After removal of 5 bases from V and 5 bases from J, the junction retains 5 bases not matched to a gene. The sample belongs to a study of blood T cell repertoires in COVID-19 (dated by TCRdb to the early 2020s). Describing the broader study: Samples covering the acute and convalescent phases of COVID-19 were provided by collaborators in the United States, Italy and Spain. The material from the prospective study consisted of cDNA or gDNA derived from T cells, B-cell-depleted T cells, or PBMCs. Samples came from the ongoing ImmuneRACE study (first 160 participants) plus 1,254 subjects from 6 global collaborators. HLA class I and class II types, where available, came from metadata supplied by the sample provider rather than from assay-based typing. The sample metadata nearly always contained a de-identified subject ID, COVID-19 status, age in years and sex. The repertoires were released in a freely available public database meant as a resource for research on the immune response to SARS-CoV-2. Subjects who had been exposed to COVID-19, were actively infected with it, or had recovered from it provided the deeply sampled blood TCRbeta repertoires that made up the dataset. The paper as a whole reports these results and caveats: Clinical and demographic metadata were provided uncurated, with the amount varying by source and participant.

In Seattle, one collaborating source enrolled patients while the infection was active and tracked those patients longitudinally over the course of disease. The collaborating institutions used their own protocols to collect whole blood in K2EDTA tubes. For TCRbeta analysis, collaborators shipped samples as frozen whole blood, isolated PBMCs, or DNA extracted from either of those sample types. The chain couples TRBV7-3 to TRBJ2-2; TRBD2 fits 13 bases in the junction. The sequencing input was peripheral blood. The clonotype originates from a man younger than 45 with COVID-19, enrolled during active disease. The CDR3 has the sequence CASSPGLAGTTGELFF. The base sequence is TGTGCCAGCAGCCCGGGACTAGCGGGGACGACCGGGGAGCTGTTTTTT. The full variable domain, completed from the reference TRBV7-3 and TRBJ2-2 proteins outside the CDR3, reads GAGVSQTPSNKVTEKGKYVELRCDPISGHTALYWYRQSLGQGPEFLIYFQGTGAADDSGLPNDRFFAVRPEGSVSTLKIQRTERGDSAVYLCASSPGLAGTTGELFFGEGSRLTVL.